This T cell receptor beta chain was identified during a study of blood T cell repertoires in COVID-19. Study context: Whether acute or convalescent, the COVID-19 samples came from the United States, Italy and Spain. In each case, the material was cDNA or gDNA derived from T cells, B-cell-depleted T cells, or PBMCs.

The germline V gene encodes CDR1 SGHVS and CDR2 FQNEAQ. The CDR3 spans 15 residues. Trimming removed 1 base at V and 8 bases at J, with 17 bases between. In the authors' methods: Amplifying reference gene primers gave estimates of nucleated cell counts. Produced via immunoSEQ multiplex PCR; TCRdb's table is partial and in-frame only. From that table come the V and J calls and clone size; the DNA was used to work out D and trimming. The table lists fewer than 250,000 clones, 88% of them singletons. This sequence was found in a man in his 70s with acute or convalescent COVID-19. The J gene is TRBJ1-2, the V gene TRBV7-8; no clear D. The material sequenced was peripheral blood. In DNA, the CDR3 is TGTGCCAGCAGCTTAGTACGAGGCGGGCCGTACGGCTACACCTTC. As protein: CASSLVRGGPYGYTF.